This T cell receptor beta chain was captured in a study of T cells after yellow fever vaccination. Overall study context: Investigators sorted EM, EMRA, CM and Tscm memory subsets, relying on CD3, CD45RA, CCR7 and CD95. Study-wide results and limits: The study noted that FACS-sorted repertoires could contain abundant clonotypes contaminating from the bulk population. Although most clonotypes did not, a small share appeared in both CD4 and CD8 compartments. Subsequent to the booster, the majority of primary-vaccination clones reappeared (roughly 95% CD4, 70% to 90% CD8).

One entry per CDR3 protein, called by TCRdb with MiXCR from the 5' RACE reads. Of 14,000 or so distinct CDR3 sequences in the sample, under 7.5% were seen once. V lost 0 bases to trimming and J lost 0 bases, with 8 bases between them. Germline V gives CDR1 KGHSH, CDR2 LQKENI. CDR3 size: 15 residues. This clonotype came up many times. This specimen was PBMCs, either bulk or a sorted T-cell subset (CD4+, CD8+, memory, or dextramer-sorted; not recorded which), taken on the day of the yellow fever booster vaccination. This sequence originates from a man between 18 and 29 years old who received the YFV17D yellow fever vaccine. The chain combines TRBV18 with TRBJ1-1; no clear D. The CDR3 is CASSPPLGLNTEAFF. CDR3 in DNA: TGTGCCAGCTCACCACCCTTAGGGCTGAACACTGAAGCTTTCTTT.